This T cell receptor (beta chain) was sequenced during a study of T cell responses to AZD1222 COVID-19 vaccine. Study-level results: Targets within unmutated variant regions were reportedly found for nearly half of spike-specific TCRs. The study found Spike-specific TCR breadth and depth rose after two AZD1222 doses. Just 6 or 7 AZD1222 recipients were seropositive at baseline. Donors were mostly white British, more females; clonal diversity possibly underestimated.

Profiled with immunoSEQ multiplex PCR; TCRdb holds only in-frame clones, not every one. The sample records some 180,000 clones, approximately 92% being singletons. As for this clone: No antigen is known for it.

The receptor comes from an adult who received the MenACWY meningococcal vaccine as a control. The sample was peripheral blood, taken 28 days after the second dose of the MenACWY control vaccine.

The CDR3: CASSLPGRQETQYF. For the CDR3, the DNA is TGTGCCAGCAGTTTACCGGGGAGGCAAGAGACCCAGTACTTC. J is TRBJ2-5 and V is TRBV28, with D possibly matching TRBD2 (6 bases). CDR3 length: 14 residues. Germline-derived CDR1 and CDR2 are MDHEN and SYDVKM. Trimming pared 2 bases from V and 2 bases from J, leaving 9 bases between. Combining the CDR3 with reference TRBV28 and TRBJ2-5 gives the whole variable domain DVKVTQSSRYLVKRTGEKVFLECVQDMDHENMFWYRQDPGLGLRLIYFSYDVKMKEKGDIPEGYSVSREKKERFSLILESASTNQTSMYLCASSLPGRQETQYFGPGTRLLVL.